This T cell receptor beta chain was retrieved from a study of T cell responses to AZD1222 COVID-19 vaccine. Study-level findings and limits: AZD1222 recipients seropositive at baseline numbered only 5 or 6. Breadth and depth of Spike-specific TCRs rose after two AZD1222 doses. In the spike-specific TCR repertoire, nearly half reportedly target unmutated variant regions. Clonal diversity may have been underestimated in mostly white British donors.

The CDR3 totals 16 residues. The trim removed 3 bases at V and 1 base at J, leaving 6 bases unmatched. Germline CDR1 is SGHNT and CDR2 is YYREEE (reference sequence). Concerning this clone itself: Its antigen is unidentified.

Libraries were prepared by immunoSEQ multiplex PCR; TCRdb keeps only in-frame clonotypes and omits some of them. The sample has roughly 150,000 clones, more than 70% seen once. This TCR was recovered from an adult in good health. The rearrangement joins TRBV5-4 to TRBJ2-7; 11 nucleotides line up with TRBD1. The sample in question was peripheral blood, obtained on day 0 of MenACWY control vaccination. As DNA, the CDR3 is TGTGCCAGCAGCTCGGACAGGGGGCCGATATCCTACGAGCAGTACTTC. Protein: CASSSDRGPISYEQYF.